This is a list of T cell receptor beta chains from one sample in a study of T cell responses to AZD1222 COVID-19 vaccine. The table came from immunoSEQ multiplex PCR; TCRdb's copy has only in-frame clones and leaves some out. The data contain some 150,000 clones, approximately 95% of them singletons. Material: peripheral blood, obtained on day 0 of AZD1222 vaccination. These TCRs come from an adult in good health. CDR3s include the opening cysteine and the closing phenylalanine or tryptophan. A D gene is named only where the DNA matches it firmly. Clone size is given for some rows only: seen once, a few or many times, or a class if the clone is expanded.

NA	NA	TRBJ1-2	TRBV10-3	CAITEDGFYYGYTF	TGTGCCATCACCGAGGACGGATTTTACTATGGCTACACCTTC
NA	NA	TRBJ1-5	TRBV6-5	CASSPSGGPAQHF	TGTGCCAGCAGTCCCTCTGGAGGGCCGGCCCAGCATTTT
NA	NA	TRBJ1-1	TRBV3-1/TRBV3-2	CASSQVGWAFF	TGTGCCAGCAGCCAAGTAGGGTGGGCTTTCTTT
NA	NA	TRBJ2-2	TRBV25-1	CASRKQANTGELFF	TGTGCCAGCAGAAAGCAGGCGAACACCGGGGAGCTGTTTTTT
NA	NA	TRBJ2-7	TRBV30	CALSFGATYEQYF	TGTGCCTTGTCATTCGGGGCGACCTACGAGCAGTACTTC
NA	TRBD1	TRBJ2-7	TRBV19	CASSPGQGKYEQYF	TGTGCCAGTAGTCCGGGACAGGGGAAGTACGAGCAGTACTTC
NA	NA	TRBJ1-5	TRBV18	CASSTKQGQPQHF	TGTGCCAGCTCCACGAAACAGGGACAGCCCCAGCATTTT
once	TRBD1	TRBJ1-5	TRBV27	CASSNRGRDQPQHF	TGTGCCAGCAGTAACAGGGGGCGTGATCAGCCCCAGCATTTT
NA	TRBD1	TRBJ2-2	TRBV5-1	CASSLQGADTGELFF	TGCGCCAGCAGCTTACAGGGGGCGGACACCGGGGAGCTGTTTTTT
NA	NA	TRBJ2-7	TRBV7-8	CASSLMGSSVHEQYF	TGTGCCAGCAGCTTAATGGGTTCTAGCGTCCACGAGCAGTACTTC
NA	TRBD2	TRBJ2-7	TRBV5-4	CASSIRTSGEHEQYF	TGTGCCAGCAGCATCCGGACTAGCGGGGAACACGAGCAGTACTTC
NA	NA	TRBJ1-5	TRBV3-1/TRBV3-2	CASSQVSGNQPQHF	TGTGCCAGCAGCCAAGTGTCGGGCAATCAGCCCCAGCATTTT
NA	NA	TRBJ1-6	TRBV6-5	CASSYEGGTYNSPLHF	TGTGCCAGCAGTTACGAGGGAGGGACCTATAATTCACCCCTCCACTTT
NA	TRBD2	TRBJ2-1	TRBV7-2	CASSLAPGLAGDYFVYNEQFF	TGTGCCAGCAGCTTAGCCCCGGGACTAGCGGGAGATTATTTCGTCTACAATGAGCAGTTCTTC
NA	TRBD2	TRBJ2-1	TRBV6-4	CASSESSGGFNEQFF	TGTGCCAGCAGTGAGAGTAGCGGGGGTTTCAATGAGCAGTTCTTC
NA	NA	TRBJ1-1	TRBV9	CASSPQDNTEAFF	TGTGCCAGCAGCCCCCAGGACAACACTGAAGCTTTCTTT
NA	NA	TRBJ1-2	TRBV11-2	CASSRDRGYGYTF	TGTGCCAGCAGCAGAGACAGAGGCTATGGCTACACCTTC
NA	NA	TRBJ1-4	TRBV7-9	CASSGDRWSEKLFF	TGTGCCAGCAGCGGGGACCGCTGGAGCGAAAAACTGTTTTTT
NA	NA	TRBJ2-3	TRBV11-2	CASSLLRSTDTQYF	TGTGCCAGCAGCTTACTTAGAAGTACAGATACGCAGTATTTT
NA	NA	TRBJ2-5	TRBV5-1	CASSFRAAQETQYF	TGCGCCAGCAGCTTTCGGGCAGCTCAAGAGACCCAGTACTTC
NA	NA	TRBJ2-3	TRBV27	CASSFHIRGTDTQYF	TGTGCCAGCAGTTTCCATATCCGGGGCACAGATACGCAGTATTTT
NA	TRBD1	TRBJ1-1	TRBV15	CATSRGTQGVMAEAFF	TGTGCCACCAGCAGGGGTACGCAGGGGGTGATGGCTGAAGCTTTCTTT
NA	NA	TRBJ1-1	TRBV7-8	CASSFRDKMNTEAFF	TGTGCCAGCAGCTTCAGGGACAAAATGAACACTGAAGCTTTCTTT
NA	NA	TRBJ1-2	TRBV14	CASSQDSSTTNYGYTF	TGTGCCAGCAGCCAAGATTCGAGCACTACTAACTATGGCTACACCTTC
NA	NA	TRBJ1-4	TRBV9	CASSVGAGSGEKLFF	TGTGCCAGCAGCGTAGGGGCTGGAAGCGGTGAAAAACTGTTTTTT
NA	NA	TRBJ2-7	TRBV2	CASREDTTYEQYF	TGTGCCAGCAGGGAGGACACCACCTACGAGCAGTACTTC
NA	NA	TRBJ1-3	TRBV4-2	CASSQDRSVLSGNTIYF	TGTGCCAGCAGCCAAGATCGGTCGGTCCTCTCTGGAAACACCATATATTTT
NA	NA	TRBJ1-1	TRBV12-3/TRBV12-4	CASSFGGYTEAFF	TGTGCCAGCAGTTTTGGCGGGTACACTGAAGCTTTCTTT
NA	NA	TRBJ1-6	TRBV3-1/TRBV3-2	CASSQDLWEWNSPLHF	TGTGCCAGCAGCCAAGATCTTTGGGAGTGGAATTCACCCCTCCACTTT
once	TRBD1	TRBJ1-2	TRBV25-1	CASSAQGARGYTF	TGTGCCAGCAGTGCCCAGGGGGCGCGTGGCTACACCTTC
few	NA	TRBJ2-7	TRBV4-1	CASSQVLDSSARSSYEQYF	TGCGCCAGCAGCCAAGTCCTCGACTCTAGCGCTAGGAGCTCCTACGAGCAGTACTTC
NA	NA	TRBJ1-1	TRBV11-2	CASRLGRGGYTEAFF	TGTGCCAGCAGGTTAGGGAGGGGGGGGTACACTGAAGCTTTCTTT
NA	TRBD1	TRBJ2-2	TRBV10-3	CAIRTGPGGELFF	TGTGCCATCAGGACAGGGCCGGGCGGGGAGCTGTTTTTT
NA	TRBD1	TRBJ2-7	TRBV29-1	CSVGQGNYEQYF	TGCAGCGTGGGACAGGGGAACTACGAGCAGTACTTC
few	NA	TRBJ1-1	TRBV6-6	CASTTQVGNTEAFF	TGTGCCAGCACCACCCAGGTCGGGAACACTGAAGCTTTCTTT
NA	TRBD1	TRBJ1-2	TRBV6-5	CASSPTSGGFAGYTF	TGTGCCAGCAGTCCTACCTCAGGGGGGTTTGCTGGCTACACCTTC
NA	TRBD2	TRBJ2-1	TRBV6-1	CASRENIAGASYNEQFF	TGTGCCAGCAGGGAAAACATAGCGGGGGCTTCCTACAATGAGCAGTTCTTC
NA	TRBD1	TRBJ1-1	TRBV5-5	CASSLTIRTGAREAFF	TGTGCCAGCAGCTTGACAATTAGGACAGGGGCTAGGGAAGCTTTCTTT
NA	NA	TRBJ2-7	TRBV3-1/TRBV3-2	CASSLAGRAGYEQYF	TGTGCCAGCAGCCTGGCTGGGCGGGCTGGGTACGAGCAGTACTTC
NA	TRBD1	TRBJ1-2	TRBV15	CATSRDGQGVTYGYTF	TGTGCCACCAGCAGAGACGGACAGGGTGTGACCTATGGCTACACCTTC
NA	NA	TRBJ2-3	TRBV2	CASSKMQDTQYF	TGTGCCTCCAGCAAGATGCAGGATACGCAGTATTTT
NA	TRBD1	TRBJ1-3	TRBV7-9	CATRPGQASTIYF	TGTGCCACCCGACCGGGACAGGCTTCCACCATATATTTT
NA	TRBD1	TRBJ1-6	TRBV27	CASSLTRGSGPTSPLHF	TGTGCCAGCAGTTTAACCAGGGGGTCGGGCCCTACTTCACCCCTCCACTTT
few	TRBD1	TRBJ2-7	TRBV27	CASSIRQGSYEQYF	TGTGCCAGCAGTATAAGACAGGGTTCCTACGAGCAGTACTTC
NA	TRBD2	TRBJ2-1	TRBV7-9	CASSLERKRDCEQFF	TGTGCCAGCAGCTTAGAGCGGAAGCGGGATTGTGAGCAGTTCTTC
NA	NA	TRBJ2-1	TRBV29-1	CSVGRYNEQFF	TGCAGCGTGGGGAGATACAATGAGCAGTTCTTC
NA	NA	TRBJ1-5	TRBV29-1	CSVPGQGGDQPQHF	TGCAGCGTCCCCGGTCAGGGTGGCGATCAGCCCCAGCATTTT
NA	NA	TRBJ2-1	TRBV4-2	CASSQDRREDNEQFF	TGTGCCAGCAGCCAAGATCGCAGGGAGGACAATGAGCAGTTCTTC
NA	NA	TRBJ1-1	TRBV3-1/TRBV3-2	CASSPGHVNTEAFF	TGTGCCAGCAGCCCCGGACACGTGAACACTGAAGCTTTCTTT
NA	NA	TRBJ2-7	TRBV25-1	CASSAPPPAEQYF	TGTGCCAGCAGTGCACCCCCCCCAGCCGAGCAGTACTTC
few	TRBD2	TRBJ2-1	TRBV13	CASSWRTSDNEQFF	TGTGCCAGCAGCTGGAGGACTAGCGACAATGAGCAGTTCTTC
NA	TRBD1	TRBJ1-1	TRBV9	CASSVLSGGTEAFF	TGTGCCAGCAGCGTTCTCTCAGGGGGAACTGAAGCTTTCTTT
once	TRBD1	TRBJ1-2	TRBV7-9	CASSLEDRALYGYTF	TGTGCCAGCAGCTTAGAGGACAGGGCCCTCTATGGCTACACCTTC
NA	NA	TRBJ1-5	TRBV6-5	CASSYSGGLQPQHF	TGTGCCAGCAGTTACTCGGGGGGGCTCCAGCCCCAGCATTTT
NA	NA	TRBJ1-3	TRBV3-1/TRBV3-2	CASRHRESGNTIYF	TGTGCCAGCAGGCATAGGGAATCTGGAAACACCATATATTTT
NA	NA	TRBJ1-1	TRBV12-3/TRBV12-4	CATTSPMNTEAFF	TGTGCCACGACAAGTCCGATGAACACTGAAGCTTTCTTT
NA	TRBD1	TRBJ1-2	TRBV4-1	CASSPERTGVRGYTF	TGCGCCAGCAGCCCGGAACGGACAGGGGTTCGTGGCTACACCTTC
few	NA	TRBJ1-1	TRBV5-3	CARSPSDRNTEAFF	TGTGCCAGAAGCCCCTCCGACAGGAACACTGAAGCTTTCTTT
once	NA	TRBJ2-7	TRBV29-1	CSVVSYEQYF	TGCAGCGTTGTCAGCTACGAGCAGTACTTC